Below, 26 T cell receptor beta chains from the same sample are listed, as sequenced in a study of blood T cell repertoires in COVID-19. Using immunoSEQ multiplex PCR, the repertoire was profiled, and TCRdb retains in-frame clones only, with some absent. This sample has about 200,000 clones, with around 85% found just once. Sequencing was performed on peripheral blood. The source is a woman in her 70s with acute or convalescent COVID-19.

The count of this clone is one. The rearrangement links TRBV27 to TRBJ2-1, with 12 positions matching TRBD2. From germline, CDR1 is MNHEY and CDR2 SMNVEV (reference sequence). The CDR3 has 18 residues. With 2 bases clipped from V and 0 bases from J, the junction kept 5 bases outside the gene matches. The CDR3 sequence is CASSLRLAGGFSYNEQFF. CDR3 bases: TGTGCCAGCAGTTTACGGCTAGCGGGGGGGTTCTCCTACAATGAGCAGTTCTTC.

The chain carries TRBV6-5 and TRBJ1-5; TRBD1 agrees at 10 bases. CDR1 and CDR2 from the germline V gene are MNHEY and SVGAGI. Unmatched junction bases numbered 1, after V lost 7 bases and J lost 1 base. This CDR3 is 14 amino acids long. CDR3 residues: CASKGQGSNQPQHF. Here the CDR3 DNA reads TGTGCCAGCAAGGGACAGGGGAGCAATCAGCCCCAGCATTTT.

The chain combines TRBV10-3 with TRBJ2-7; 8 nucleotides match TRBD1. The CDR3 sequence is 14 residues long. Germline assignment: CDR1 ENHRY and CDR2 SYGVKD. Trimming at V came to 6 bases and at J to 4 bases, leaving 8 bases not matched to a gene. This chain's CDR3 is CAIRGDRGNYEQYF. The CDR3 DNA is TGTGCCATCAGGGGTGACAGGGGAAATTACGAGCAGTACTTC.

This chain joins TRBV10-3 and TRBJ1-2; no clear D gene. CDR3 length: 15 amino acids. CDR1 and CDR2 from the germline V gene are ENHRY and SYGVKD. Trimming cost V 3 bases and J 12 bases, with 23 bases left between them. The CDR3 coding sequence is TGTGCCATCAGTGAAACCCCGTCCGTAGGCAGGTCGGACACCTTC. Translated, it gives CAISETPSVGRSDTF.

CDR3 in amino acids: CASSTETALGNTEAFF. CDR3 coding DNA: TGTGCCAGCAGTACGGAAACAGCCCTGGGGAACACTGAAGCTTTCTTT. The V call is TRBV6-6, the J call TRBJ1-1; D gene ambiguous. The CDR3 has 16 residues. CDR1 and CDR2 (germline): MNHNY, SVGAGI (reference sequence). With 5 bases removed from V and 1 base from J, the gap between germline ends came to 17 bases.

V is TRBV5-1 and J is TRBJ1-1; TRBD1 agrees at 8 bases. Per the germline V gene, CDR1 is SGHRS and CDR2 is YFSETQ. Trimming at V came to 4 bases and at J to 4 bases, leaving 9 bases not matched to a gene. There are 15 residues in the CDR3. The DNA for the CDR3 is TGCGCCAGCAGCCCGCGACAGGGGCCGGGCACTGAAGCTTTCTTT. Encoded protein: CASSPRQGPGTEAFF.

The J gene is TRBJ2-3, the V gene TRBV9, with D perhaps matching TRBD1 (5 bases). The V gene lost 6 bases and the J gene lost 1 base, with 9 bases spanning the gap. Germline V gene data show CDR1 as SGDLS and CDR2 as YYNGEE. The CDR3 extends over 13 amino acids. CDR3: CASNKQGTDTQYF. CDR3 in DNA: TGTGCCAGCAACAAACAGGGCACAGATACGCAGTATTTT.

The genes are TRBV5-1 and TRBJ2-7; 10 positions match TRBD2. V shed 0 bases, J shed 6 bases, and the junction held 6 bases outside the gene matches. The germline gives CDR1 SGHRS, CDR2 YFSETQ. The CDR3 spans 15 residues. DNA of the CDR3: TGCGCCAGCAGCTTGGGGCTAGCGGGAGCCGTCGAGCAGTACTTC. It encodes CASSLGLAGAVEQYF. The entire variable domain, with the rest obtained from reference TRBV5-1 and TRBJ2-7, is as follows: KAGVTQTPRYLIKTRGQQVTLSCSPISGHRSVSWYQQTPGQGLQFLFEYFSETQRNKGNFPGRFSGRQFSNSRSEMNVSTLELGDSALYLCASSLGLAGAVEQYFGPGTRLTVT.

The J gene is TRBJ1-2, the V gene TRBV5-6; 8 positions agree with TRBD1. Germline CDR1 SGHDT, CDR2 YYEEEE. The ends lost 7 bases at V and 6 bases at J; junction bases unmatched: 8. CDR3 length: 13 amino acids. The CDR3 DNA reads TGTGCCAGCCAACCCGGACAGGGACATGGCTACACCTTC. Its translation: CASQPGQGHGYTF. The whole variable domain, filled in from reference TRBV5-6 and TRBJ1-2, reads DAGVTQSPTHLIKTRGQQVTLRCSPKSGHDTVSWYQQALGQGPQFIFQYYEEEERQRGNFPDRFSGHQFPNYSSELNVNALLLGDSALYLCASQPGQGHGYTFGSGTRLTVV.

The gene calls are TRBV6-6 and TRBJ2-2, with D possibly TRBD1 on 6 matching bases. The CDR3 covers 12 residues. Germline V lookup: CDR1 MNHNY, CDR2 SVGAGI (reference sequence). The V and J ends lost 9 bases and 6 bases respectively, with 11 bases between them. The CDR3 DNA reads TGTGCCAGTACAGGGTTGTCCGGGGAGCTGTTTTTT. It codes for CASTGLSGELFF.

This sequence joins TRBV3-1 (or the pseudogene TRBV3-2) and TRBJ2-7, with D possibly being TRBD2 (6 bases). The CDR3 runs 13 residues. Germline-derived CDR1 and CDR2 are LGHDT and YNNKEL (reference sequence). Trimming took off 4 bases at V and 1 base at J, with 8 bases between the two ends. The CDR3 sequence: CASSLAASYEQYF. CDR3 nucleotide sequence: TGTGCCAGCAGCCTAGCGGCTTCCTACGAGCAGTACTTC.

The chain combines TRBV9 with TRBJ1-2; 7 nucleotides align to TRBD1. J was trimmed by 0 bases and V by 4 bases; bases with no gene match: 15. Germline V gene lookup returns CDR1 SGDLS and CDR2 YYNGEE. The CDR3 covers 18 residues. CDR3 sequence reads: CASSPVGQARGPNYGYTF. The CDR3 bases are TGTGCCAGCAGCCCCGTCGGACAGGCCAGAGGGCCTAACTATGGCTACACCTTC.

In nucleotides, the CDR3 is TGTGCCAGCAGCATCGGACAGGGATCCTACGAGCAGTACTTC. Translation gives CASSIGQGSYEQYF. The V gene is TRBV5-6, the J gene TRBJ2-7; TRBD1 matches 8 bases. V gave up 4 bases and J gave up 1 base; unmatched junction bases: 4. Germline CDR1 is SGHDT and CDR2 is YYEEEE. The CDR3 length is 14 residues.

This rearrangement joins TRBV3-1 (or the pseudogene TRBV3-2) to TRBJ2-5, with TRBD2 identical over 7 bases. Trimming cost V 1 base and J 3 bases; bases outside gene matches: 8. Germline V gene data show CDR1 as LGHDT and CDR2 as YNNKEL (reference sequence). This CDR3 has 16 residues. The CDR3, as DNA: TGTGCCAGCAGCCAAGGAGACGCGGGGGATAAAGAGACCCAGTACTTC. It encodes CASSQGDAGDKETQYF.

The genes are TRBV5-1 and TRBJ1-1; D gene ambiguous. V was trimmed by 4 bases and J by 0 bases, leaving 7 bases between them. The CDR3 is 13 amino acids. Germline V gene sequence: CDR1 SGHRS, CDR2 YFSETQ. The CDR3 region is CASSIQLNTEAFF. CDR3 coding DNA: TGCGCCAGCAGCATACAGTTGAACACTGAAGCTTTCTTT.

The gene calls are TRBV29-1 and TRBJ2-3, with TRBD2 identical over 7 bases. CDR3 size: 13 residues. V lost 8 bases to trimming and J lost 0 bases; unmatched junction nucleotides: 5. The germline V gene has CDR1 SQVTM and CDR2 ANQGSEA. CDR3 loop: CSLWGGSTDTQYF. The CDR3 region has the DNA TGCAGCCTCTGGGGGGGTAGCACAGATACGCAGTATTTT.

The chain joins TRBV23-1 to TRBJ2-7; D not resolved. TRBV23-1 is placed among ORFs of uncertain function. The CDR3 length is 13 residues. V was shortened by 4 bases and J by 2 bases, with 9 bases between the two germline ends. Here the CDR3 DNA reads TGCGCCAGCAGTCGAGCTGACACCTACGAGCAGTACTTC. It translates to CASSRADTYEQYF.

The V and J genes are TRBV29-1 and TRBJ1-1, with D maybe TRBD1 (5 bases). From germline, CDR1 is SQVTM and CDR2 ANQGSEA. The CDR3 is 17 residues long. V dropped 1 base and J dropped 1 base, with 19 bases sitting between them. The CDR3 loop is CSVEGPGGARKNTEAFF. In DNA form, the CDR3 reads TGCAGCGTTGAAGGTCCTGGAGGGGCCAGAAAGAACACTGAAGCTTTCTTT. The variable domain in full, with the rest retrieved from reference TRBV29-1 and TRBJ1-1, is SAVISQKPSRDICQRGTSLTIQCQVDSQVTMMFWYRQQPGQSLTLIATANQGSEATYESGFVIDKFPISRPNLTFSTLTVSNMSPEDSSIYLCSVEGPGGARKNTEAFFGQGTRLTVV.

This chain joins TRBV6-5 and TRBJ2-7; D not certain. V lost 5 bases to trimming and J lost 0 bases, with 14 bases between them. The CDR3 runs 15 residues. The germline V gene has CDR1 MNHEY and CDR2 SVGAGI. CDR3 protein: CASSPQLLSSYEQYF. CDR3 in DNA: TGTGCCAGCAGTCCCCAACTCCTAAGCTCCTACGAGCAGTACTTC.

V usage is TRBV6-5 and J usage is TRBJ2-7, with D tentatively TRBD1 (5 bases). Trimming removed 5 bases from V and 4 bases from J, with 9 bases in between. Germline values: CDR1 MNHEY, CDR2 SVGAGI. This CDR3 comprises 12 residues. The CDR3 DNA is TGTGCCAGCAGTATAGACAGATACGAGCAGTACTTC. It yields the protein CASSIDRYEQYF.

The rearrangement joins TRBV7-9 to TRBJ2-1; 7 bases agree with TRBD1. This CDR3 region has 19 residues. Germline V gene sequence: CDR1 SEHNR, CDR2 FQNEAQ (reference sequence). The V gene end was trimmed by 1 base and the J gene end by 7 bases; junction bases not matched to a gene: 19. CDR3 loop: CASSLGAGTERNWGNEQFF. The CDR3 DNA follows: TGTGCCAGCAGCTTAGGGGCCGGGACAGAGAGGAATTGGGGGAATGAGCAGTTCTTC.

This sequence joins TRBV7-2 and TRBJ2-3; TRBD2 matches at 11 bases. Trimming cost V 2 bases and J 1 base; bases outside gene matches: 5. Germline CDR1 and CDR2: SGHTA and FQGNSA. This CDR3 is 17 amino acids long. The CDR3 bases are TGTGCCAGCAGCTTAACTCTAGCGGGGGGTGGCACAGATACGCAGTATTTT. Translating gives CASSLTLAGGGTDTQYF.

The chain combines TRBV5-1 with TRBJ1-6, with 7 bases lining up with TRBD1. V gave up 0 bases and J gave up 8 bases; unmatched junction bases: 5. Germline V CDR1 and CDR2: SGHRS, YFSETQ. The CDR3 has 15 residues. The CDR3 coding sequence is TGCGCCAGCAGCTTGGACGGGCAGGGGGATTCACCCCTCCACTTT. This sequence encodes CASSLDGQGDSPLHF.

The rearrangement links TRBV5-1 to TRBJ1-1; D may be TRBD1 (5 bases). CDR3 length: 14 residues. V gave up 4 bases and J gave up 1 base, with 11 bases separating them. Germline CDR1 and CDR2: SGHRS and YFSETQ. The CDR3 DNA follows: TGCGCCAGCAGCACCGACAGCGCGAACACTGAAGCTTTCTTT. Encoded protein: CASSTDSANTEAFF.

As concerns this clone: This CDR3 is also generated by other DNA sequences in the sample. CDR3 bases: TGTGCCAGCAGCTCACACACAGATACGCAGTATTTT. Its protein product is CASSSHTDTQYF. The V and J genes are TRBV7-2 and TRBJ2-3; D gene ambiguous. Germline CDR1 is SGHTA and CDR2 is FQGNSA. CDR3 size: 12 residues. V lost 4 bases, J lost 2 bases, and 4 bases lay in between.

The rearrangement joins TRBV7-9 to TRBJ1-2; maybe TRBD1 (5 bases). From germline, CDR1 is SEHNR and CDR2 FQNEAQ (reference sequence). V shed 5 bases and J shed 7 bases, with 17 bases lying between them. This CDR3 contains 14 residues. CDR3 bases: TGTGCCAGCAGCCTCCCGGGGAGGGGCTCTGGCTACACCTTC. Translating it yields CASSLPGRGSGYTF. Supplemented by reference TRBV7-9 and TRBJ1-2, the full variable domain reads DTGVSQNPRHKITKRGQNVTFRCDPISEHNRLYWYRQTLGQGPEFLTYFQNEAQLEKSRLLSDRFSAERPKGSFSTLEIQRTEQGDSAMYLCASSLPGRGSGYTFGSGTRLTVV.